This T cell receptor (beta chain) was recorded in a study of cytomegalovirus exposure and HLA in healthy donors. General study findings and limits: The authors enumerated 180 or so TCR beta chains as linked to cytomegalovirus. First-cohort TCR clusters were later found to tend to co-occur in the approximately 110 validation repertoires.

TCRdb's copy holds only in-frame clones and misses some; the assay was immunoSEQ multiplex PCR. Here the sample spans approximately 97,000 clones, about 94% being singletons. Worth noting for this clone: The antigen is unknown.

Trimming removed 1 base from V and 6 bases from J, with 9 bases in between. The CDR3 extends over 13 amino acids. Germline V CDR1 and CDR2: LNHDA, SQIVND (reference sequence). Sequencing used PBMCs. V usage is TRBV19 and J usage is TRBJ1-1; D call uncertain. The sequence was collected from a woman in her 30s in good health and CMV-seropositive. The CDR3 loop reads CASSIGRGSEAFF. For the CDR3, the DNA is TGTGCCAGTAGTATAGGGCGGGGTTCTGAAGCTTTCTTT.